The 27 T cell receptor beta chains reported below all come from one sample, sequenced in a study of cytomegalovirus exposure and HLA in healthy donors. The PCR made use of 60 Vbeta and 13 Jbeta primers. This table comes from immunoSEQ multiplex PCR, and its TCRdb copy is limited to in-frame clones, with some not included. Of some 130,000 clones in the sample, 55% to 75% were seen once. The sample taken for sequencing was PBMCs. Every receptor here comes from a man aged 30 to 45 in good health and CMV-seropositive.

A single count supports this clone. This chain uses TRBV6-5 with TRBJ2-1; D is perhaps TRBD1 (5 bases). The CDR3 consists of 14 residues. Germline V gene data show CDR1 as MNHEY and CDR2 as SVGAGI. V lost 5 bases, J lost 0 bases, and 8 bases lay in between. CDR3 residues: CASSEQVSYNEQFF. The CDR3 DNA follows: TGTGCCAGCAGTGAACAGGTCTCCTACAATGAGCAGTTCTTC.

The chain couples TRBV10-3 to TRBJ1-1; TRBD1 aligns across 7 bases. This CDR3 has 14 residues. The V segment lost 6 bases and the J segment 3 bases; nucleotides outside the gene matches: 7. The germline gives CDR1 ENHRY, CDR2 SYGVKD. The CDR3 DNA reads as TGTGCCATCAGGCAGAACAGGGGAGACACTGAAGCTTTCTTT. Protein: CAIRQNRGDTEAFF.

This clone was detected only a few times. This chain uses TRBV18 with TRBJ2-1; D possibly corresponds to TRBD2 (6 bases). The CDR3 covers 14 residues. CDR1 KGHSH and CDR2 LQKENI come from the germline V gene. V was pared by 4 bases and J by 6 bases, with 13 bases between. The CDR3 loop is CASSLMDYSNEQFF. The CDR3 DNA follows: TGTGCCAGCTCACTAATGGACTATTCCAATGAGCAGTTCTTC. The full variable domain, its missing parts supplied by reference TRBV18 and TRBJ2-1, is NAGVMQNPRHLVRRRGQEARLRCSPMKGHSHVYWYRQLPEEGLKFMVYLQKENIIDESGMPKERFSAEFPKEGPSILRIQQVVRGDSAAYFCASSLMDYSNEQFFGPGTRLTVL.

This clone has a handful of counts. The chain couples TRBV6-6 to TRBJ2-3; no clear D. V lost 4 bases and J 5 bases, leaving 16 bases between the germline ends. Germline CDR1 is MNHNY and CDR2 is SVGAGI (reference sequence). The CDR3 is 15 amino acids. CDR3: CASSLGGNLGDTQYF. The CDR3 bases are TGTGCCAGCAGTTTAGGCGGAAACTTAGGAGATACGCAGTATTTT.

J is TRBJ2-7 and V is TRBV7-2; 7 bases are a match to TRBD1. Germline V gene lookup returns CDR1 SGHTA and CDR2 FQGNSA. Trimming took 5 bases from V and 2 from J; bases not matched to a gene: 9. The CDR3 consists of 15 residues. The CDR3 sequence: CASSPRTGYTYEQYF. CDR3 DNA: TGTGCCAGCAGCCCGCGGACAGGATACACCTACGAGCAGTACTTC.

CDR3 in amino acids: CASSQTRVNEQFF. CDR3 bases: TGTGCCAGCAGCCAAACTAGGGTCAATGAGCAGTTCTTC. The gene calls are TRBV11-2 and TRBJ2-1; weak D call: TRBD2 (5 bases). CDR1 and CDR2 (germline): SGHAT, FQNNGV. This CDR3 comprises 13 residues. V gave up 5 bases and J gave up 6 bases, with 11 bases separating them.

The chain has TRBV28 and TRBJ2-5; 9 positions agree with TRBD2. This CDR3 has 17 amino acids. Trimming took 4 bases from V and 2 from J; bases not matched to a gene: 11. The germline CDR1 and CDR2 sequences are MDHEN and SYDVKM. CDR3 in amino acids: CASSSSASGLAQETQYF. As DNA, the CDR3 is TGTGCCAGCAGTTCCAGCGCCTCGGGACTAGCACAAGAGACCCAGTACTTC. The full variable domain, rest sourced from reference TRBV28 and TRBJ2-5, is DVKVTQSSRYLVKRTGEKVFLECVQDMDHENMFWYRQDPGLGLRLIYFSYDVKMKEKGDIPEGYSVSREKKERFSLILESASTNQTSMYLCASSSSASGLAQETQYFGPGTRLLVL.

The chain carries TRBV4-3 and TRBJ1-2; 7 bases fit TRBD1. Germline assignment: CDR1 LGHNA and CDR2 YSLEER. Germline trimming cut 0 bases from V and 5 bases from J; bases unmatched to any gene: 9. This CDR3 is 16 amino acids long. The CDR3 sequence: CASSQDLTGQIYGYTF. CDR3 nucleotides: TGCGCCAGCAGCCAAGACCTCACGGGACAGATATATGGCTACACCTTC.

This clone was counted a few times. The rearrangement uses TRBV6-1 and TRBJ2-3; TRBD2 might be the D (5 bases). The CDR3 is 15 residues long. CDR1 is MNHNS and CDR2 is SASEGT in the germline V gene. V gave up 4 bases and J gave up 4 bases, with 15 bases separating them. The DNA for the CDR3 is TGTGCCAGCAGTGGTACGGCAGGAGGCTCAGATACGCAGTATTTT. Amino acids: CASSGTAGGSDTQYF.

The chain carries TRBV25-1 and TRBJ1-1; D unclear. Trimming removed 3 bases at V and 2 bases at J, with 13 bases between. The CDR3 has 15 residues. CDR1 MGHDK and CDR2 SYGVNS come from the germline V gene. The CDR3 reads CASSDLRVRNTEAFF. In DNA form, the CDR3 reads TGTGCCAGCAGTGACCTCCGGGTTAGAAACACTGAAGCTTTCTTT.

The chain joins TRBV5-6 to TRBJ2-7; 9 nucleotides line up with TRBD1. The J segment lost 6 bases and the V segment lost 3 bases, leaving 7 bases of the junction unmatched. This CDR3 contains 14 residues. Germline-derived CDR1 and CDR2 are SGHDT and YYEEEE. The chain's CDR3 is CASSSGQGLGEQYF. The DNA of the CDR3 is TGTGCCAGCAGCTCGGGACAGGGTCTCGGCGAGCAGTACTTC.

This clone showed up just a few times. V and J are TRBV5-1 and TRBJ2-3, with TRBD2 matching 8 bases. The CDR3 is 16 residues long. Looked up from germline, CDR1 is SGHRS and CDR2 is YFSETQ. Unmatched junction bases numbered 5, after V lost 0 bases and J lost 2 bases. The CDR3: CASSLVVAGNTDTQYF. The CDR3 nucleotides are TGCGCCAGCAGCTTGGTGGTAGCGGGAAACACAGATACGCAGTATTTT.

The V and J genes are TRBV18 and TRBJ2-5; 9 bases are a match to TRBD2. Per germline, CDR1 KGHSH and CDR2 LQKENI. This CDR3 is 15 amino acids long. With V trimmed by 4 bases and J by 2 bases, 5 bases remained unmatched. The CDR3 here is CASSRRLAAQETQYF. The CDR3 DNA reads TGTGCCAGCTCACGACGACTAGCGGCACAAGAGACCCAGTACTTC.

The chain has TRBV7-2 and TRBJ2-4, with 7 positions matching TRBD2. CDR1 and CDR2 (germline): SGHTA, FQGNSA. The CDR3 loop spans 15 amino acids. V dropped 5 bases and J dropped 4; count of bases not matched to a gene: 8. In nucleotides, the CDR3 is TGTGCCAGCAGCCGAGGAGGGCGGGGGAAAAACATTCAGTACTTC. Its translation is CASSRGGRGKNIQYF.

This chain connects TRBV6-5 to TRBJ2-4; the match to TRBD2 covers 7 bases. The CDR3 spans 14 residues. CDR1 is MNHEY and CDR2 is SVGAGI in the germline V gene. The trim removed 4 bases at V and 6 bases at J, leaving 6 bases unmatched. DNA of the CDR3: TGTGCCAGCAGTTTGGGGGGGGGATCAAACATTCAGTACTTC. Residues: CASSLGGGSNIQYF.

This clone was counted many times. The chain uses TRBV7-9 and TRBJ2-1; 9 bases line up with TRBD2. The germline CDR1 and CDR2 sequences are SEHNR and FQNEAQ (reference sequence). With V trimmed by 5 bases and J by 6 bases, 8 bases remained unmatched. The CDR3 sequence is 15 residues long. CDR3 in amino acids: CASSELGLASNEQFF. CDR3 nucleotides: TGTGCCAGCAGCGAGTTGGGACTAGCCTCCAATGAGCAGTTCTTC.

J is TRBJ1-1 and V is TRBV18; no clear D. The V gene lost 3 bases and the J gene lost 7 bases, with 15 bases spanning the gap. The CDR3 loop spans 14 amino acids. The germline V gene encodes CDR1 KGHSH and CDR2 LQKENI. The CDR3 protein is CASSPSTVIIEAFF. The CDR3 coding sequence is TGTGCCAGCTCACCGTCCACAGTCATAATTGAAGCTTTCTTT.

The rearrangement joins TRBV7-3 to TRBJ2-1, with 10 bases identical to TRBD2. V shed 2 bases and J 7 bases; nucleotides not matched to a gene: 5. The CDR3 spans 15 residues. The germline CDR1 and CDR2 sequences are SGHTA and FQGTGA. CDR3 in DNA: TGTGCCAGCAGCTTAGGCAGACTAGCGGGTAATGAGCAGTTCTTC. This encodes CASSLGRLAGNEQFF.

The chain employs TRBV6-4 and TRBJ2-5, with D unclear. The assigned J gene may be wrong: the sequence end matches TRBJ2-7 better. Looked up from germline, CDR1 is MRHNA and CDR2 is SNTAGT. This CDR3 spans 13 amino acids. The CDR3 region has the DNA TGTGCCAGCAGTGAGGGCAGCTCCTACGAGCAGTACTTC. Translated: CASSEGSSYEQYF.

This sequence joins TRBV11-2 and TRBJ2-2; no firm D call. The CDR3 loop spans 14 amino acids. Per germline, CDR1 SGHAT and CDR2 FQNNGV. V was clipped by 0 bases and J by 4 bases, with 6 bases between them. CDR3 sequence: CASSLDRFTGELFF. The CDR3 DNA sequence: TGTGCCAGCAGCTTAGACCGGTTCACCGGGGAGCTGTTTTTT.

The chain employs TRBV18 and TRBJ2-1; weak D call: TRBD2 (6 bases). The V gene's germline CDR1 is KGHSH and CDR2 LQKENI. CDR3 length: 16 residues. V shed 6 bases and J shed 9 bases, with 24 bases lying between them. The CDR3 nucleotides are TGTGCCAGCTCCTCCACGGGAGCTAGCAGTGGTGGTGAGCAGTTCTTC. It yields the protein CASSSTGASSGGEQFF.

V is TRBV11-2 and J is TRBJ1-1; 7 bases match TRBD1. The germline gives CDR1 SGHAT, CDR2 FQNNGV. The CDR3 has 15 amino acids. After removal of 2 bases from V and 2 bases from J, the junction contained 5 bases not matched to a gene. The CDR3 DNA reads TGTGCCAGCAGCTTAAGACAGGGAACAAACACTGAAGCTTTCTTT. Translating it yields CASSLRQGTNTEAFF.

The rearrangement joins TRBV6-6 to TRBJ2-7; 8 bases are a match to TRBD2. From germline, CDR1 is MNHNY and CDR2 SVGAGI (reference sequence). The CDR3 loop spans 14 amino acids. Unmatched junction bases numbered 8, after V lost 6 bases and J lost 4 bases. The CDR3 sequence: CASRPSGSSYEQYF. CDR3 nucleotide sequence: TGTGCCAGCAGGCCCAGCGGGAGCTCGTACGAGCAGTACTTC.

CDR3 sequence: CASRFPGHPNTGELFF. CDR3 nucleotides: TGTGCCAGCAGGTTTCCGGGACACCCCAACACCGGGGAGCTGTTTTTT. The chain uses TRBV7-3 and TRBJ2-2; perhaps TRBD1 as D (6 bases). V gave up 6 bases and J gave up 2 bases, with 16 bases separating them. The CDR3 covers 16 residues. Per the germline V gene, CDR1 is SGHTA and CDR2 is FQGTGA.

This clone was counted only a few times. The rearrangement joins TRBV27 to TRBJ2-7, with D possibly being TRBD1 (6 bases). Germline CDR1 MNHEY, CDR2 SMNVEV (reference sequence). Trimming took off 6 bases at V and 5 bases at J, with 17 bases between the two ends. CDR3 length: 14 amino acids. CDR3 loop: CASRLGAPLNEQYF. The CDR3 nucleotides read TGTGCCAGCAGACTGGGGGCCCCTTTAAACGAGCAGTACTTC.

In this sample, this clone turned up a few times. J is TRBJ2-2 and V is TRBV5-1; D uncertain. Germline V lookup: CDR1 SGHRS, CDR2 YFSETQ. The CDR3 is 11 residues long. Trimming took 6 bases from V and 3 from J, leaving 3 bases between them. The CDR3 loop reads CASTDTGELFF. Here the CDR3 DNA reads TGCGCCAGCACCGACACCGGGGAGCTGTTTTTT.

This rearrangement joins TRBV4-3 to TRBJ2-4; the match to TRBD1 covers 9 bases. After removal of 4 bases from V and 1 base from J, the junction contained 5 bases not matched to a gene. There are 16 residues in the CDR3. CDR1 is LGHNA, CDR2 YSLEER, per germline. The CDR3 loop is CASSLGTGMAKNIQYF. The CDR3 DNA reads TGCGCCAGCAGCCTAGGGACAGGGATGGCCAAAAACATTCAGTACTTC.